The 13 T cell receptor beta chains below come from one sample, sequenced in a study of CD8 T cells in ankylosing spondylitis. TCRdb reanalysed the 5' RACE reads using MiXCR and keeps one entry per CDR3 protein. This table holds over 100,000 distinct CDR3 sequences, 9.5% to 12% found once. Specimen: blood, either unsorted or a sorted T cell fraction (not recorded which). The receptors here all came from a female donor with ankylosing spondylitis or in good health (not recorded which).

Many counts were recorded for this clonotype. Here the CDR3 DNA reads TGCGCCAGCAGCTTGGAAGAGGGAGATACGCAGTATTTT. Protein: CASSLEEGDTQYF. The chain recombines TRBV5-1 with TRBJ2-3; tentative D call: TRBD2 (5 bases). The CDR3 consists of 13 residues. With 0 bases removed from V and 5 bases from J, the gap between germline ends came to 7 bases. Per the germline V gene, CDR1 is SGHRS and CDR2 is YFSETQ. The variable domain in full, with the rest retrieved from reference TRBV5-1 and TRBJ2-3, is KAGVTQTPRYLIKTRGQQVTLSCSPISGHRSVSWYQQTPGQGLQFLFEYFSETQRNKGNFPGRFSGRQFSNSRSEMNVSTLELGDSALYLCASSLEEGDTQYFGPGTRLTVL.

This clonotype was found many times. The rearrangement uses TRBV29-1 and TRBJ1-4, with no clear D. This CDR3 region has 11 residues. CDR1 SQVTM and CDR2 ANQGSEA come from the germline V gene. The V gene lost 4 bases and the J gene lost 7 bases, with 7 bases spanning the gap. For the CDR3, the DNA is TGCAGCGTTGGAGGGCGTGAAAAACTGTTTTTT. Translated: CSVGGREKLFF.

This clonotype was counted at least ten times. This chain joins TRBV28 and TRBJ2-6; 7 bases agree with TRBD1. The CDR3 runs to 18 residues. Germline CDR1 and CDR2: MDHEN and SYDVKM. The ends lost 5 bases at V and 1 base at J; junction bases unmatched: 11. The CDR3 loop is CASSRRTGVGSGANVLTF. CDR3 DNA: TGTGCCAGCAGTCGACGAACAGGGGTCGGATCTGGGGCCAACGTCCTGACTTTC.

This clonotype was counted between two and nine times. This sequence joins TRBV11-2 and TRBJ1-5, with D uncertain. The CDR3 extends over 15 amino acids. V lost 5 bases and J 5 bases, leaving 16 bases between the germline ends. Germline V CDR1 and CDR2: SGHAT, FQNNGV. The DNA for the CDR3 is TGTGCCAGCAGCCATTCAGACTCGGACTATCAGCCCCAGCATTTT. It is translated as CASSHSDSDYQPQHF.

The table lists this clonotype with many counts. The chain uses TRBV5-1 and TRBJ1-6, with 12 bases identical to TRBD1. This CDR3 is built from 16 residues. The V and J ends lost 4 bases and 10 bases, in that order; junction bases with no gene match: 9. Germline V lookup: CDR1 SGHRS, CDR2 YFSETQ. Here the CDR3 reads CASSQEGTGGVSPLHF. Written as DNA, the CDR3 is TGCGCCAGCAGCCAGGAAGGGACAGGGGGCGTATCACCCCTCCACTTT. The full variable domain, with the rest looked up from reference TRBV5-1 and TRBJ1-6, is KAGVTQTPRYLIKTRGQQVTLSCSPISGHRSVSWYQQTPGQGLQFLFEYFSETQRNKGNFPGRFSGRQFSNSRSEMNVSTLELGDSALYLCASSQEGTGGVSPLHFGNGTRLTVT.

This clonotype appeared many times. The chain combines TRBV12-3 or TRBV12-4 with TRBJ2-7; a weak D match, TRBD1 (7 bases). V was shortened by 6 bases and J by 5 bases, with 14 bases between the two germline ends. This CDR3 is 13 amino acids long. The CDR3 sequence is CASRPGGRDEQYF. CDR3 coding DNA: TGTGCCAGCAGACCAGGGGGGCGCGACGAGCAGTACTTC.

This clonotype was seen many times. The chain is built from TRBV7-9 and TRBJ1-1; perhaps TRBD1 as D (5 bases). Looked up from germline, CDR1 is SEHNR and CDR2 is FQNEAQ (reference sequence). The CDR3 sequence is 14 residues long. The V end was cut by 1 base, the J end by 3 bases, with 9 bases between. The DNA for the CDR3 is TGTGCCAGCAGCTTAGGGACAAAATACACTGAAGCTTTCTTT. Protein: CASSLGTKYTEAFF.

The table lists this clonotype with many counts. The CDR3 is CASSTRRNRSGGKLFF. CDR3 DNA: TGTGCCAGCAGCACAAGGAGGAATCGGTCTGGAGGAAAACTGTTTTTT. The V call is TRBV7-9, the J call TRBJ1-4; no clear D. Trimming cost V 5 bases and J 10 bases, with 23 bases left between them. Germline V CDR1 and CDR2: SEHNR, FQNEAQ (reference sequence). There are 16 residues in the CDR3.

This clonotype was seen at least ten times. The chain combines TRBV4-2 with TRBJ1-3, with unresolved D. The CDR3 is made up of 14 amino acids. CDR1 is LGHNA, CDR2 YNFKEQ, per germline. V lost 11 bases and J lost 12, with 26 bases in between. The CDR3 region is CAASGGNWTLGIYF. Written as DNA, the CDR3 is TGTGCCGCCAGCGGAGGAAATTGGACTCTCGGCATATATTTT.

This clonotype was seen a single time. The CDR3 loop reads CASSPSLRTSDKGTQYF. Written as DNA, the CDR3 is TGTGCCAGCAGCCCCTCCCTTCGGACTAGCGATAAAGGGACCCAGTACTTC. This chain connects TRBV3-1 to TRBJ2-5; TRBD2 matches 9 bases. CDR3 length: 17 amino acids. The germline gives CDR1 LGHDT, CDR2 YNNKEL (reference sequence). The V and J ends lost 4 bases and 7 bases, in that order; junction bases with no gene match: 16.

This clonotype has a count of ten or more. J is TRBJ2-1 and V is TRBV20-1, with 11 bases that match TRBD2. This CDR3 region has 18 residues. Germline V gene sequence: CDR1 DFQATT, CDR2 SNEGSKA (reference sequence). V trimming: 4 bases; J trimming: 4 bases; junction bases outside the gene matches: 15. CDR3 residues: CSATAPPLAGGSYNEQFF. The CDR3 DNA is TGCAGTGCTACTGCCCCCCCTCTAGCGGGGGGTTCTTACAATGAGCAGTTCTTC.

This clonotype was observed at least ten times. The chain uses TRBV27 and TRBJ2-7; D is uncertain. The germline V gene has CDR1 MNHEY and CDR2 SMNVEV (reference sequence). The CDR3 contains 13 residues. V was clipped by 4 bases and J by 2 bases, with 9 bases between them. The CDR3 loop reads CASSYQLAYEQYF. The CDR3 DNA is TGTGCCAGCAGTTACCAGTTGGCCTACGAGCAGTACTTC.

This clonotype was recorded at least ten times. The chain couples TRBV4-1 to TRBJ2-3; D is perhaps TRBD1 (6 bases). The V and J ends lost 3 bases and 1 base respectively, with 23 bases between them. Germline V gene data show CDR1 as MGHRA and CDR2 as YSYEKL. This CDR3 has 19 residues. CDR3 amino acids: CASSHHYPRGQLGTDTQYF. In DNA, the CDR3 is TGCGCCAGCAGCCATCACTATCCCCGGGGACAACTAGGCACAGATACGCAGTATTTT.